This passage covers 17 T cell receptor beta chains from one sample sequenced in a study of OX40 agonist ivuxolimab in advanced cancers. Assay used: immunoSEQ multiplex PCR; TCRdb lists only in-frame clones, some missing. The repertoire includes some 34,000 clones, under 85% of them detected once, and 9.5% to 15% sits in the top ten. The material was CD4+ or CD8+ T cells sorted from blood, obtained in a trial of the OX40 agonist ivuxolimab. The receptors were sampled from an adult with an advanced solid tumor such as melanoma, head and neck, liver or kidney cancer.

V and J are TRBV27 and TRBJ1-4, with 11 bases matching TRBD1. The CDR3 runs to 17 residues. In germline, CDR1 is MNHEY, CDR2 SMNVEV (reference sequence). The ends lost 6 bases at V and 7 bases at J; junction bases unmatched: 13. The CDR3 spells CASRTGTGGRVAEKLFF. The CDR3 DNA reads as TGTGCCAGCAGGACAGGGACAGGGGGTCGGGTTGCTGAAAAACTGTTTTTT.

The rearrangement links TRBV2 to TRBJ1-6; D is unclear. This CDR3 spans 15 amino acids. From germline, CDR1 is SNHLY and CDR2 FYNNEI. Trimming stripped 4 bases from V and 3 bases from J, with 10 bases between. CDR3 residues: CASSGMAGYNSPLHF. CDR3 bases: TGTGCCAGCAGTGGGATGGCAGGCTATAATTCACCCCTCCACTTT.

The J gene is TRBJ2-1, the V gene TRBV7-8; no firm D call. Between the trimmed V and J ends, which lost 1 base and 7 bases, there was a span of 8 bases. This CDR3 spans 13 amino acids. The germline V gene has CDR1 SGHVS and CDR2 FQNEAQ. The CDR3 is CASSLGSGNEQFF. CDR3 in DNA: TGTGCCAGCAGCTTAGGTAGTGGAAATGAGCAGTTCTTC.

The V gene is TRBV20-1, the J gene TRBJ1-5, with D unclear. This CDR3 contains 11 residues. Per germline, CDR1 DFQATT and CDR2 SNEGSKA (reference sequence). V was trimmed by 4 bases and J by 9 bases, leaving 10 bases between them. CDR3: CSAKRQGPQHF. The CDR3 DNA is TGCAGTGCTAAACGACAAGGGCCCCAGCATTTT.

The CDR3 bases are TGTGCCAGCAGCCGGGCCTTGAACACTGAAGCTTTCTTT. It is translated as CASSRALNTEAFF. V usage is TRBV14 and J usage is TRBJ1-1; no reliable D call. The CDR3 has 13 amino acids. V was trimmed by 4 bases and J by 0 bases, leaving 6 bases between them. Germline assignment: CDR1 SGHDN and CDR2 FVKESK.

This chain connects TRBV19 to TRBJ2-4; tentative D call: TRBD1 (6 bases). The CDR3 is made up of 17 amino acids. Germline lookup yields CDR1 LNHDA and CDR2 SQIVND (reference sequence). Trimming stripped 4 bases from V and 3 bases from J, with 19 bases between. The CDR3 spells CASSRTRDIYVKNIQYF. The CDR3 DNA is TGTGCCAGTAGTAGGACCAGGGACATATACGTCAAAAACATTCAGTACTTC.

This CDR3 is CASSLANEQYF. The CDR3 DNA sequence: TGTGCCAGCAGCTTAGCGAACGAGCAGTACTTC. The chain uses TRBV7-3 and TRBJ2-7; D ambiguous. With 2 bases removed from V and 5 bases from J, the gap between germline ends came to 4 bases. The germline gives CDR1 SGHTA, CDR2 FQGTGA. The CDR3 has 11 residues.

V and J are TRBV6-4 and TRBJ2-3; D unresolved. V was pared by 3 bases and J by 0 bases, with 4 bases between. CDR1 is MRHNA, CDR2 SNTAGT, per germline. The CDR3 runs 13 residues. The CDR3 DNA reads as TGTGCCAGCAGTGAACAAAGCACAGATACGCAGTATTTT. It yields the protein CASSEQSTDTQYF.

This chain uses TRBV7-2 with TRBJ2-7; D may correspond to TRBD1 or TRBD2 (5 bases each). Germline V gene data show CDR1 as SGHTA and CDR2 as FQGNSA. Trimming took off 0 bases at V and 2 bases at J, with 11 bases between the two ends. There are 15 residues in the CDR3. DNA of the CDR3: TGTGCCAGCAGCTTAGCGGGGACCCCGACCTACGAGCAGTACTTC. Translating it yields CASSLAGTPTYEQYF.

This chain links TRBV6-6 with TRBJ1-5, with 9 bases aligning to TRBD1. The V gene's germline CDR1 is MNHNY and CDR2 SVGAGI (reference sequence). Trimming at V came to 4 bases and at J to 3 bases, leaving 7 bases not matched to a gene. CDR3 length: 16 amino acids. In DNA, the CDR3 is TGTGCCAGCAGTTTCGACAGGGGGACACCCAATCAGCCCCAGCATTTT. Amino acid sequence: CASSFDRGTPNQPQHF.

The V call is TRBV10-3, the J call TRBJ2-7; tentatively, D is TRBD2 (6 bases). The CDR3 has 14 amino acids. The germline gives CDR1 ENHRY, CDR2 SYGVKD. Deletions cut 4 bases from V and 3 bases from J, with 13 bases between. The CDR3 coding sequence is TGTGCCATCAGTGTAGGGGAGGTAGGCTACGAGCAGTACTTC. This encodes CAISVGEVGYEQYF.

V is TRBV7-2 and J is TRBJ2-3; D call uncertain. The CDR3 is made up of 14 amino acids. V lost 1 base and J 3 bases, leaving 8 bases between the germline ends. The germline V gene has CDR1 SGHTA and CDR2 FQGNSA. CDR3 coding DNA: TGTGCCAGCAGCTTAGGCAGGAGTACAGATACGCAGTATTTT. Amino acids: CASSLGRSTDTQYF.

The chain's CDR3 is CAWLTGWGAGANVLTF. CDR3 in DNA: TGTGCCTGGTTGACAGGATGGGGAGCTGGGGCCAACGTCCTGACTTTC. The genes are TRBV30 and TRBJ2-6, with a weak D call TRBD1 (6 bases). Per germline, CDR1 GTSNPN and CDR2 SVGIG (reference sequence). The V end lost 5 bases, the J end lost 2 bases, and 16 bases lay between the germline ends. The CDR3 spans 16 residues.

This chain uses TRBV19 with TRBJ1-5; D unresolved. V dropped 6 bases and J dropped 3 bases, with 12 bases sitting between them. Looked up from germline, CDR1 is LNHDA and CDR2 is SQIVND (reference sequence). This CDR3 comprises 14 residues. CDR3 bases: TGTGCCAGTAGCCCCGGGCAGAACAATCAGCCCCAGCATTTT. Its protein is CASSPGQNNQPQHF. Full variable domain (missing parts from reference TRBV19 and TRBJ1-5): DGGITQSPKYLFRKEGQNVTLSCEQNLNHDAMYWYRQDPGQGLRLIYYSQIVNDFQKGDIAEGYSVSREKKESFPLTVTSAQKNPTAFYLCASSPGQNNQPQHFGDGTRLSIL.

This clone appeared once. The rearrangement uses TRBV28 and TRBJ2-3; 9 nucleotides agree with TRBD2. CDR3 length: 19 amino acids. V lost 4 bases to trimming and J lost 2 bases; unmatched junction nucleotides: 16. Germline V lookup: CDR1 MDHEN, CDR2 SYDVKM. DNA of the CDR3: TGTGCCAGCAGTTCTACCGGGACTAGCCGATCAAGGAACACAGATACGCAGTATTTT. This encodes CASSSTGTSRSRNTDTQYF.

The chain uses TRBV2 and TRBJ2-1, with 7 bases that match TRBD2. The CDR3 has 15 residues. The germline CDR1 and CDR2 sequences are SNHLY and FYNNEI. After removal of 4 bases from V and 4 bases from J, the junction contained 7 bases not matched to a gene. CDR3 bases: TGTGCCAGCAGTGTCAAGGGAGGGTCTTACAATGAGCAGTTCTTC. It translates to CASSVKGGSYNEQFF.

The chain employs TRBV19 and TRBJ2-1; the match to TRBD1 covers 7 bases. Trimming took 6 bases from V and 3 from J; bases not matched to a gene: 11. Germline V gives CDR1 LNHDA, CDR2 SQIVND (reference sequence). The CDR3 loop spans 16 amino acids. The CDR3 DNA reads TGTGCCAGTAGCGCCTACTCCGGGACAGTCTACAATGAGCAGTTCTTC. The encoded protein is CASSAYSGTVYNEQFF.